This TCR beta chain was captured by sequencing in a study of cytomegalovirus exposure and HLA in healthy donors. Study conclusions and caveats: Roughly 170 TCR beta chains were listed as cytomegalovirus-associated. The authors later found HLA-associated TCR beta chains more clonally expanded than equally common others.

The PCR had 60 Vbeta and 13 Jbeta primers. TCRdb's table, derived via immunoSEQ multiplex PCR, lists solely in-frame clones and lacks some. Counted here are under 50,000 clones, approximately 67% occurring once; the ten biggest clones make up about 6%. The CDR3 consists of 13 residues. Germline loops: CDR1 WSHSY, CDR2 SAAADI. The V and J ends lost 8 bases and 7 bases, in that order; junction bases with no gene match: 9. This clone has just a few counts. Its antigen remains unknown. The chain recombines TRBV10-2 with TRBJ2-7; 9 positions match TRBD1. The material sequenced was PBMCs. The clonotype was recovered from a man aged 25-45 years in good health and CMV-seronegative. In nucleotides, the CDR3 is TGCGCCAGCTGGGACAGGGAATCGAATGAGCAGTACTTC. It codes for CASWDRESNEQYF.